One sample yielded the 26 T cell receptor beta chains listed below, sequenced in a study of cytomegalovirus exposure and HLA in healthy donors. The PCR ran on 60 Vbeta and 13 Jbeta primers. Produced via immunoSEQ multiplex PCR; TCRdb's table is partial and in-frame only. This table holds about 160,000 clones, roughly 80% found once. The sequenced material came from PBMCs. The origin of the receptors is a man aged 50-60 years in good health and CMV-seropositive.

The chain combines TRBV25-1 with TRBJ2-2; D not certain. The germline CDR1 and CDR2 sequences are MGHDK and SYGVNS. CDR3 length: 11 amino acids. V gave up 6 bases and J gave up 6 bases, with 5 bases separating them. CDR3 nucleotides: TGTGCCAGCAGCCAGGCCGGGGAGCTGTTTTTT. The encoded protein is CASSQAGELFF.

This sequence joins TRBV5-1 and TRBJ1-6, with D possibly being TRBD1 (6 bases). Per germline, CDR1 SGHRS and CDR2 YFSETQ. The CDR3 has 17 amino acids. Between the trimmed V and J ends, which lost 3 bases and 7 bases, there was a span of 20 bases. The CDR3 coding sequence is TGCGCCAGCAGCTCGCCGACCTTAGGACAGATCAATTCACCCCTCCACTTT. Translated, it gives CASSSPTLGQINSPLHF. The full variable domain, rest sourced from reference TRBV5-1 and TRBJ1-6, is KAGVTQTPRYLIKTRGQQVTLSCSPISGHRSVSWYQQTPGQGLQFLFEYFSETQRNKGNFPGRFSGRQFSNSRSEMNVSTLELGDSALYLCASSSPTLGQINSPLHFGNGTRLTVT.

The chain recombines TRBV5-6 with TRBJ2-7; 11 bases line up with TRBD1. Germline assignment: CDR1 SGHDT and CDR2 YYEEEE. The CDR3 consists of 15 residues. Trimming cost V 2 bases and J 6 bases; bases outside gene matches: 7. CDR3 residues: CASSFVKGQGGEQYF. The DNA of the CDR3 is TGTGCCAGCAGCTTCGTAAAGGGACAGGGGGGCGAGCAGTACTTC.

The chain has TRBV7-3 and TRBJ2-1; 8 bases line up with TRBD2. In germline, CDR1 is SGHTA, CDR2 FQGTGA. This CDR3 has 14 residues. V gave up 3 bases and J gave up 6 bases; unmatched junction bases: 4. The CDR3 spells CASSFLAGGNEQFF. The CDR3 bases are TGTGCCAGCAGCTTCCTTGCGGGAGGCAATGAGCAGTTCTTC.

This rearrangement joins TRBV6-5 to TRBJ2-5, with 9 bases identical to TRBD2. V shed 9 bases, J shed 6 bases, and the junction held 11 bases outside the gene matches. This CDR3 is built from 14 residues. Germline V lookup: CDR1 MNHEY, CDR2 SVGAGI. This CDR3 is CASRGAGGVQTQYF. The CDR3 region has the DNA TGTGCCAGTCGGGGGGCGGGAGGGGTCCAGACCCAGTACTTC.

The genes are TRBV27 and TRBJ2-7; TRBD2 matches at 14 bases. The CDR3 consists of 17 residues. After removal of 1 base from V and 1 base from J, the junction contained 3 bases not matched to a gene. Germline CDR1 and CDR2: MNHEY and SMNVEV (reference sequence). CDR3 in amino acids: CASSLLGLAGASYEQYF. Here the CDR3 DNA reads TGTGCCAGCAGTTTATTGGGACTAGCGGGAGCGTCCTACGAGCAGTACTTC.

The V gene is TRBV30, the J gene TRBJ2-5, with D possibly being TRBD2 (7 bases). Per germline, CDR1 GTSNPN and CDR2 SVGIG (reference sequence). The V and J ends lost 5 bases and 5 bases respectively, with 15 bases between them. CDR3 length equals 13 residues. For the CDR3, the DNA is TGTGCCTGGGAGGGGGGTAGCGGGGAGACCCAGTACTTC. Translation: CAWEGGSGETQYF.

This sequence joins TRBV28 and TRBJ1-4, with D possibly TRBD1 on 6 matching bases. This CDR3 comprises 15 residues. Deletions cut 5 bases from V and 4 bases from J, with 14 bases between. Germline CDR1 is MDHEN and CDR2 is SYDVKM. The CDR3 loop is CASSMGAGVNEKLFF. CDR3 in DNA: TGTGCCAGCAGTATGGGGGCAGGTGTTAATGAAAAACTGTTTTTT.

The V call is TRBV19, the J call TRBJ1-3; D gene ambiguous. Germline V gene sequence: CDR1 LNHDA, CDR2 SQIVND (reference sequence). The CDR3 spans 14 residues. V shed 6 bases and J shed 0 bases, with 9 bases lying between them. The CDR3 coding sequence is TGTGCCAGTAGATCGGGAGCCTCTGGAAACACCATATATTTT. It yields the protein CASRSGASGNTIYF.

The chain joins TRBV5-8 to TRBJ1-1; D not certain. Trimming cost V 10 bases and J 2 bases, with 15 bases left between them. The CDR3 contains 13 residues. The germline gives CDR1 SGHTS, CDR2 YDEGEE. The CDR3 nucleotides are TGTGCCGGAAGAGGGTCGGGCAACACTGAAGCTTTCTTT. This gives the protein CAGRGSGNTEAFF. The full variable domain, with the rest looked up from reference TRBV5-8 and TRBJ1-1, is EAGVTQSPTHLIKTRGQQATLRCSPISGHTSVYWYQQALGLGLQFLLWYDEGEERNRGNFPPRFSGRQFPNYSSELNVNALELEDSALYLCAGRGSGNTEAFFGQGTRLTVV.

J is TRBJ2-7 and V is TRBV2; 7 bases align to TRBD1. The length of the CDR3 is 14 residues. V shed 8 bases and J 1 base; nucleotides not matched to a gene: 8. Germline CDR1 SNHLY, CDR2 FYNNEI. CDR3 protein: CASSPQTGSYEQYF. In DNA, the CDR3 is TGTGCCAGCTCCCCTCAGACAGGGTCCTACGAGCAGTACTTC.

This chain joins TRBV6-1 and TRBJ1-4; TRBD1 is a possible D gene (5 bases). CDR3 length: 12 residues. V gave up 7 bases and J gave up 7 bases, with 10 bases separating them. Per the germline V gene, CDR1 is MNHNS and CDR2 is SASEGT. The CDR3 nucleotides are TGTGCCAGCACCGACAGTACTGAAAAACTGTTTTTT. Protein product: CASTDSTEKLFF.

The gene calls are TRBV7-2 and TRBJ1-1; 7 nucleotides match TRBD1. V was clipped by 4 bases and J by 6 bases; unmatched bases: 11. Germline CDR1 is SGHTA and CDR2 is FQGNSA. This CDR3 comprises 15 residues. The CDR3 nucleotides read TGTGCCAGCAGCTACCGGGACAGATTATATGCTGAAGCTTTCTTT. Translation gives CASSYRDRLYAEAFF.

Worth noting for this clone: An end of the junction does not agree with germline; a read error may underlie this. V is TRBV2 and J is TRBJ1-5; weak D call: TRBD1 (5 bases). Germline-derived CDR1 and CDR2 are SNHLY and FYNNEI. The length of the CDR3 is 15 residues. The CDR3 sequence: CASTGDRGVGQSQHF. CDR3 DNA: TGTGCCAGCACTGGGGACCGGGGGGTCGGTCAGTCCCAGCATTTT.

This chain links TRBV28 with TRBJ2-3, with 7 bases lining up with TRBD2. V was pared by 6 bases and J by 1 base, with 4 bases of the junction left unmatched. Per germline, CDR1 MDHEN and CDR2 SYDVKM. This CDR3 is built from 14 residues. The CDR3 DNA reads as TGTGCCAGCAGGGGGGGGGTGGGCACAGATACGCAGTATTTT. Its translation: CASRGGVGTDTQYF.

Here the CDR3 DNA reads TGTGCCAGTAGTATAAACGGGAACTACGAGCAGTACTTC. The encoded protein is CASSINGNYEQYF. The J gene is TRBJ2-7, the V gene TRBV19, with D possibly being TRBD2 (5 bases). The CDR3 consists of 13 residues. The V gene lost 2 bases and the J gene lost 3 bases, with 8 bases spanning the gap. Germline assignment: CDR1 LNHDA and CDR2 SQIVND (reference sequence). Drawing the rest from reference TRBV19 and TRBJ2-7, the complete variable domain is DGGITQSPKYLFRKEGQNVTLSCEQNLNHDAMYWYRQDPGQGLRLIYYSQIVNDFQKGDIAEGYSVSREKKESFPLTVTSAQKNPTAFYLCASSINGNYEQYFGPGTRLTVT.

The CDR3 sequence: CASSQDLIMGLDYEQYF. In DNA, the CDR3 is TGCGCCAGCAGCCAAGATCTGATAATGGGACTAGACTACGAGCAGTACTTC. The chain is built from TRBV4-3 and TRBJ2-7; 8 bases agree with TRBD2. V lost 0 bases and J lost 3; bases outside the gene matches: 10. CDR3 length equals 17 residues. Germline CDR1 and CDR2: LGHNA and YSLEER.

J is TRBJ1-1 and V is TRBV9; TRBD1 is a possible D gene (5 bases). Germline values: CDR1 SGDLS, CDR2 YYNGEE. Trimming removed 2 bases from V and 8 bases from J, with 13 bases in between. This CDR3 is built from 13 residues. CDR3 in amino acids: CASSVVTEGEAFF. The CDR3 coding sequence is TGTGCCAGCAGCGTTGTGACAGAAGGGGAAGCTTTCTTT.

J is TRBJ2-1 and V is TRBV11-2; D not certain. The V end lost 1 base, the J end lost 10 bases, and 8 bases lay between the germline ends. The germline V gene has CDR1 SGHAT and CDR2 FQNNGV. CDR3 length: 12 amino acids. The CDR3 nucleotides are TGTGCCAGCAGCTTAGGGGCCCACGAGCAGTTCTTC. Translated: CASSLGAHEQFF.

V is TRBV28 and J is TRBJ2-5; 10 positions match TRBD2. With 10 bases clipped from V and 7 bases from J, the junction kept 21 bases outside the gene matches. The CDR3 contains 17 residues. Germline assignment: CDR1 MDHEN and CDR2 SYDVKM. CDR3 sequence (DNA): TGTGCCACCGAGGGCCAGAGGGCTAGCGGGAGCATGGGGACCCAGTACTTC. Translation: CATEGQRASGSMGTQYF.

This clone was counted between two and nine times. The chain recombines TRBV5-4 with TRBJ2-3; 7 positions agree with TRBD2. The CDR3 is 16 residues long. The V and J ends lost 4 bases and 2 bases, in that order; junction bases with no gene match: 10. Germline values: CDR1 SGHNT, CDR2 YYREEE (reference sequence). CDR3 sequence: CASSRKTSATTDTQYF. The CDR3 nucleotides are TGTGCCAGCAGCCGGAAAACTAGCGCCACCACAGATACGCAGTATTTT.

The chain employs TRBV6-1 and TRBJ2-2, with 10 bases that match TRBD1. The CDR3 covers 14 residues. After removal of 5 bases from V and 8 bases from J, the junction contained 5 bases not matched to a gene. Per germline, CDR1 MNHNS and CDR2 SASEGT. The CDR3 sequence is CASSPGTGVGELFF. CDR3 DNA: TGTGCCAGCAGTCCCGGGACAGGGGTAGGGGAGCTGTTTTTT.

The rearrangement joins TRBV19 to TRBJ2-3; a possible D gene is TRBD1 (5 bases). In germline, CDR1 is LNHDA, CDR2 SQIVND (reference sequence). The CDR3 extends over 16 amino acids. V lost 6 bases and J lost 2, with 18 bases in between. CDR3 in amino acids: CASSPDNRSPTDTQYF. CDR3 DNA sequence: TGTGCCAGTAGCCCCGATAACAGGTCGCCCACAGATACGCAGTATTTT. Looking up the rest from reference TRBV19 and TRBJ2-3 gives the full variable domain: DGGITQSPKYLFRKEGQNVTLSCEQNLNHDAMYWYRQDPGQGLRLIYYSQIVNDFQKGDIAEGYSVSREKKESFPLTVTSAQKNPTAFYLCASSPDNRSPTDTQYFGPGTRLTVL.

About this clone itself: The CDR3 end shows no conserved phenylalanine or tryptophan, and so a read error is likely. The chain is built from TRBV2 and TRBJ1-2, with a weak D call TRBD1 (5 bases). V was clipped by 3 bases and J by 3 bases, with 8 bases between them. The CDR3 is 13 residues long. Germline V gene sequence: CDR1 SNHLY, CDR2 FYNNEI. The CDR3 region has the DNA TGTGCCAGCAGTGAGAGCAGGGACTATGGCTACACCCTC. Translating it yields CASSESRDYGYTL.

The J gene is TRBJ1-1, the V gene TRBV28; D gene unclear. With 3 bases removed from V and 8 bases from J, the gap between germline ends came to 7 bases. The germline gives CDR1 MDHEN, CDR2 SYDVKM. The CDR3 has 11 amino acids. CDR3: CASSFYLEAFF. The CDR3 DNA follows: TGTGCCAGCAGTTTTTATCTCGAAGCTTTCTTT. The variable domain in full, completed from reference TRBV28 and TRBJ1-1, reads DVKVTQSSRYLVKRTGEKVFLECVQDMDHENMFWYRQDPGLGLRLIYFSYDVKMKEKGDIPEGYSVSREKKERFSLILESASTNQTSMYLCASSFYLEAFFGQGTRLTVV.

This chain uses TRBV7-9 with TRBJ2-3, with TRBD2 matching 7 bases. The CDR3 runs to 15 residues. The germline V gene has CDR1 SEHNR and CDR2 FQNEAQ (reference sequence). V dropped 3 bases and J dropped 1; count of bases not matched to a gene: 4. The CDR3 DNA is TGTGCCAGCAGCTTCACGGGAGGTGGCACAGATACGCAGTATTTT. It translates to CASSFTGGGTDTQYF.